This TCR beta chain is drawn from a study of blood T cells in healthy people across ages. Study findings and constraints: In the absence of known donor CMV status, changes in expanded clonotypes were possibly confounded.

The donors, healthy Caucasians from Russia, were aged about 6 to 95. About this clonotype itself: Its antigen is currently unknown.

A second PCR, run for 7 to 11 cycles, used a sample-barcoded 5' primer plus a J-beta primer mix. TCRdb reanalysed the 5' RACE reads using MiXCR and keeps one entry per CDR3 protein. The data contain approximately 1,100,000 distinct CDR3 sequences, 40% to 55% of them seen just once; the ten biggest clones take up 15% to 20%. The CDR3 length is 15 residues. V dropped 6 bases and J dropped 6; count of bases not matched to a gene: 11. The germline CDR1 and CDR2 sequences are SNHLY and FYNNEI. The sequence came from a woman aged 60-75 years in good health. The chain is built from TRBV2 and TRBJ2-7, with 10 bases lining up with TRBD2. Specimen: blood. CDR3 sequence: CASRSTSGTPREQYF. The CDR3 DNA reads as TGTGCCAGCAGGTCAACTAGCGGGACACCCCGCGAGCAGTACTTC.